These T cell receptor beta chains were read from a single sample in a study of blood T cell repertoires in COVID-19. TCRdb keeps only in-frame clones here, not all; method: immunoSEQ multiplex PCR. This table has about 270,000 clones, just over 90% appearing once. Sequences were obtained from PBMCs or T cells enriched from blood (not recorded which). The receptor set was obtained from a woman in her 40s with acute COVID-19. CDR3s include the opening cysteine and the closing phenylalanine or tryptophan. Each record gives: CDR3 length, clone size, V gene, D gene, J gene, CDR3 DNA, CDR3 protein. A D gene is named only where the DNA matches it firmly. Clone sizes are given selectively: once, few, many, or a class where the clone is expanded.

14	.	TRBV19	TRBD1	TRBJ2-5	TGTGCCAGTACCCCGGGACAGCATCAAGAGACCCAGTACTTC	CASTPGQHQETQYF
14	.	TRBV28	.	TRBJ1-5	TGTGCCAGTGCTGGACGGACTACCAATCAGCCCCAGCATTTT	CASAGRTTNQPQHF
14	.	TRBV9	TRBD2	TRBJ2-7	TGTGCCAGCAGCGCTCGGGACTACCCCTACGAGCAGTACTTC	CASSARDYPYEQYF
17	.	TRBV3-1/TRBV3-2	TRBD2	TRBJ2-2	TGTGCCAGCAGCAAGGGACTAGCGGGAGTCGCGACAGGGGAGCTGTTTTTT	CASSKGLAGVATGELFF
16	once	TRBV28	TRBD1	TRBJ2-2	TGTGCCAGCAGCACCCCCGGGACAGGTCACACCGGGGAGCTGTTTTTT	CASSTPGTGHTGELFF
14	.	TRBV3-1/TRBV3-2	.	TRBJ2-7	TGTGCCAGCAGCCAACAGACTAGTAACTACGAGCAGTACTTC	CASSQQTSNYEQYF
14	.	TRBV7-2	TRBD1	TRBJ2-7	TGTGCCAGCAGCCCAGGACAGGGGCCGTTCGAGCAGTACTTC	CASSPGQGPFEQYF
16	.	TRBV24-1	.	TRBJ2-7	TGTGCCACCAGTGATTTAAGCGGCAGTTTAACCTACGAGCAGTACTTC	CATSDLSGSLTYEQYF
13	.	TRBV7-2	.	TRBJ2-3	TGTGCCAGCAGCTTAGACCGGGCAGATACGCAGTATTTT	CASSLDRADTQYF
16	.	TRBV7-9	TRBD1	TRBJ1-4	TGTGCCAGCAGCTTCCGCCTGACAGGGTTAGGGGAAAAACTGTTTTTT	CASSFRLTGLGEKLFF
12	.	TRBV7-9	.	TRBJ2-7	TGTGCCAGCAGCTTGGGCGTCTACGAGCAGTACTTC	CASSLGVYEQYF